One and the same sample provided the 15 T cell receptor beta chains below, sequenced in a study of blood T cell repertoires in COVID-19. The repertoire was sequenced with immunoSEQ multiplex PCR; TCRdb's copy has only in-frame clones and lacks some. This table has 450,000 to 600,000 clones, around 87% appearing once. Source material: PBMCs or T cells enriched from blood (not recorded which). These receptors all stem from a woman between 18 and 30 years old who had recovered from COVID-19.

The J gene is TRBJ2-5, the V gene TRBV5-4, with D maybe TRBD1 (6 bases). There are 15 residues in the CDR3. V was cut by 2 bases and J by 2 bases, with 13 bases left in between. Germline V gene sequence: CDR1 SGHNT, CDR2 YYREEE (reference sequence). This chain's CDR3 is CASSFPDRPQETQYF. CDR3 sequence (DNA): TGTGCCAGCAGCTTTCCCGACAGGCCGCAAGAGACCCAGTACTTC.

This clone has only one observation. This rearrangement joins TRBV5-6 to TRBJ2-7; 7 bases agree with TRBD1. Germline values: CDR1 SGHDT, CDR2 YYEEEE. The CDR3 spans 15 residues. After removal of 4 bases from V and 0 bases from J, the junction contained 7 bases not matched to a gene. The DNA for the CDR3 is TGTGCCAGCAGCCGATATAGGGACAGCTCCTACGAGCAGTACTTC. Amino acids: CASSRYRDSSYEQYF.

This chain links TRBV3-1 (or the pseudogene TRBV3-2) with TRBJ1-3; perhaps TRBD1 as D (5 bases). CDR1 and CDR2 from the germline V gene are LGHDT and YNNKEL (reference sequence). The CDR3 loop spans 14 amino acids. Trimming removed 2 bases at V and 4 bases at J, with 9 bases between. CDR3 in amino acids: CASSQPRAGNTIYF. CDR3 DNA: TGTGCCAGCAGCCAACCCAGGGCGGGAAACACCATATATTTT.

The genes are TRBV6-4 and TRBJ2-3; 7 nucleotides agree with TRBD2. The CDR3 covers 15 residues. Germline CDR1 MRHNA, CDR2 SNTAGT. The V segment lost 3 bases and the J segment 0 bases; nucleotides outside the gene matches: 3. CDR3 bases: TGTGCCAGCAGTGAAGAAGCGGGGAGCACAGATACGCAGTATTTT. It encodes CASSEEAGSTDTQYF.

The gene calls are TRBV4-1 and TRBJ1-1; D is unresolved. The V gene lost 3 bases and the J gene lost 0 bases, with 8 bases spanning the gap. CDR3 length equals 14 residues. Looked up from germline, CDR1 is MGHRA and CDR2 is YSYEKL. CDR3 sequence: CASSQRGLNTEAFF. The CDR3 coding sequence is TGCGCCAGCAGCCAGAGAGGGCTGAACACTGAAGCTTTCTTT.

V gene TRBV30 combines with J gene TRBJ1-1; D is unclear. The V end lost 0 bases, the J end lost 1 base, and 18 bases lay between the germline ends. Germline V lookup: CDR1 GTSNPN, CDR2 SVGIG (reference sequence). The CDR3 sequence is 17 residues long. The CDR3 DNA reads TGTGCCTGGAGTGTCCCACCCTCTCTGCGGGGGAACACTGAAGCTTTCTTT. It yields the protein CAWSVPPSLRGNTEAFF.

This chain links TRBV7-9 with TRBJ1-2; D not certain. The V gene's germline CDR1 is SEHNR and CDR2 FQNEAQ (reference sequence). V shed 2 bases and J shed 6 bases, with 10 bases lying between them. This CDR3 comprises 13 residues. CDR3 nucleotides: TGTGCCAGCAGCTTAAGGGAGACCAATGGCTACACCTTC. Protein sequence: CASSLRETNGYTF.

This rearrangement joins TRBV18 to TRBJ2-5, with 7 bases lining up with TRBD1. Unmatched junction bases numbered 9, after V lost 3 bases and J lost 5 bases. Germline V lookup: CDR1 KGHSH, CDR2 LQKENI. This CDR3 contains 15 residues. The CDR3 sequence: CASSPGQSRLETQYF. The CDR3 DNA is TGTGCCAGCTCACCGGGACAGAGTAGATTGGAGACCCAGTACTTC.

The count of this clone is one. J is TRBJ2-5 and V is TRBV6-1; D gene uncertain. V was pared by 3 bases and J by 4 bases, with 9 bases between. The CDR3 loop spans 13 amino acids. Germline CDR1 and CDR2: MNHNS and SASEGT. CDR3 residues: CASSEPGLETQYF. In DNA form, the CDR3 reads TGTGCCAGCAGTGAGCCGGGTCTAGAGACCCAGTACTTC.

The chain employs TRBV25-1 and TRBJ2-1; TRBD1 agrees at 10 bases. Germline CDR1 MGHDK, CDR2 SYGVNS. The CDR3 loop spans 16 amino acids. V gave up 7 bases and J gave up 4 bases; unmatched junction bases: 10. The CDR3 coding sequence is TGTGCCAGCACCCCATCGCCGGGACAGGGGTACAATGAGCAGTTCTTC. Protein sequence: CASTPSPGQGYNEQFF.

V gene TRBV28 combines with J gene TRBJ2-3, with 8 positions matching TRBD2. The germline CDR1 and CDR2 sequences are MDHEN and SYDVKM. This CDR3 has 13 amino acids. The V segment lost 6 bases and the J segment 8 bases; nucleotides outside the gene matches: 7. CDR3 amino acids: CASRVPGGSTQYF. As DNA, the CDR3 is TGTGCCAGCAGAGTACCGGGAGGGAGTACGCAGTATTTT.

The V and J genes are TRBV5-5 and TRBJ2-5; 8 bases are a match to TRBD1. V gave up 3 bases and J gave up 5 bases; unmatched junction bases: 15. The V gene's germline CDR1 is SGHKS and CDR2 YYEKEE (reference sequence). The length of the CDR3 is 17 residues. The CDR3 nucleotides read TGTGCCAGCAGCTCGGGCAGGCAGGGGGCTTATGAGGAGACCCAGTACTTC. As protein: CASSSGRQGAYEETQYF.

The V and J genes are TRBV4-1 and TRBJ1-2, with D maybe TRBD1 (5 bases). Trimming took 5 bases from V and 4 from J, leaving 20 bases between them. The CDR3 is 16 amino acids. Germline V gene data show CDR1 as MGHRA and CDR2 as YSYEKL. The CDR3 sequence: CASSSPAGETIYGYTF. The CDR3 DNA sequence: TGCGCCAGCAGCTCCCCCGCGGGGGAAACGATCTATGGCTACACCTTC.

This clone was seen more than once but under ten times. This chain joins TRBV19 and TRBJ2-7, with a possible D match to TRBD1 (5 bases). Germline V gene lookup returns CDR1 LNHDA and CDR2 SQIVND (reference sequence). This CDR3 is 14 amino acids long. Trimming stripped 5 bases from V and 3 bases from J, with 14 bases between. CDR3 in DNA: TGTGCCAGTAGTCCTAGACAGAGTAACTACGAGCAGTACTTC. It encodes CASSPRQSNYEQYF. The complete variable domain, with remaining parts taken from reference TRBV19 and TRBJ2-7, reads DGGITQSPKYLFRKEGQNVTLSCEQNLNHDAMYWYRQDPGQGLRLIYYSQIVNDFQKGDIAEGYSVSREKKESFPLTVTSAQKNPTAFYLCASSPRQSNYEQYFGPGTRLTVT.

This chain links TRBV15 with TRBJ1-5; weak D call: TRBD1 (6 bases). V dropped 2 bases and J dropped 6 bases, with 11 bases sitting between them. Germline CDR1 is LNHNV and CDR2 is YYDKDF (reference sequence). The CDR3 consists of 14 residues. The CDR3 nucleotides are TGTGCCACCAGCAGACAGGGGCAGGTTCAGCCCCAGCATTTT. This gives the protein CATSRQGQVQPQHF.